Listed below are T cell receptor beta chains from one sample, sequenced in a study of blood T cell repertoires in COVID-19. Generated by immunoSEQ multiplex PCR, the TCRdb table keeps only in-frame clones and is missing some. Seen here are tens of thousands of clones, more than 60% observed once, and the top ten hold around 30%. Specimen: peripheral blood. These receptors were obtained from a woman older than 75 with active or convalescent COVID-19. Both conserved end residues are part of each CDR3. The order of the fields is V gene, J gene, clone size, D gene, CDR3 protein, CDR3 DNA. A D gene is named only where the DNA matches it firmly. Size tells how often a clone was seen (once, few, many) or the class of an expanded clone, and some rows leave it out.

V gene: TRBV4-1; J gene: TRBJ1-4; clone size: once; D gene: .; CDR3 protein: CASSQVVSDSREKLFF; CDR3 DNA: TGCGCCAGCAGCCAAGTTGTATCCGACAGCCGGGAAAAACTGTTTTTT
V gene: TRBV15; J gene: TRBJ2-3; clone size: .; D gene: TRBD2; CDR3 protein: CATSRAAGGSTDTQYF; CDR3 DNA: TGTGCCACCAGCAGAGCCGCGGGGGGGAGCACAGATACGCAGTATTTT
V gene: TRBV24-1; J gene: TRBJ2-2; clone size: few; D gene: .; CDR3 protein: CATSDLTDTGELFF; CDR3 DNA: TGTGCCACCAGTGATTTGACGGACACCGGGGAGCTGTTTTTT
V gene: TRBV19; J gene: TRBJ2-2; clone size: .; D gene: .; CDR3 protein: CASSIDKNTGELFF; CDR3 DNA: TGTGCCAGTAGTATAGATAAGAACACCGGGGAGCTGTTTTTT
V gene: TRBV5-1; J gene: TRBJ2-7; clone size: .; D gene: TRBD1; CDR3 protein: CASSLERDRDEQYF; CDR3 DNA: TGCGCCAGCAGCTTGGAAAGGGACAGGGACGAGCAGTACTTC
V gene: TRBV6-5; J gene: TRBJ1-2; clone size: .; D gene: .; CDR3 protein: CASRTGTLANYGYTF; CDR3 DNA: TGTGCCAGCAGGACCGGGACTCTAGCTAACTATGGCTACACCTTC
V gene: TRBV4-3; J gene: TRBJ1-4; clone size: once; D gene: TRBD1; CDR3 protein: CASSQEGRTGGNEKLFF; CDR3 DNA: TGCGCCAGCAGCCAAGAGGGCCGGACAGGGGGCAATGAAAAACTGTTTTTT
V gene: TRBV4-1; J gene: TRBJ1-6; clone size: .; D gene: .; CDR3 protein: CASSQVGRGNSPLHF; CDR3 DNA: TGCGCCAGCAGCCAAGTAGGGAGAGGGAATTCACCCCTCCACTTT
V gene: TRBV6-5; J gene: TRBJ1-5; clone size: few; D gene: .; CDR3 protein: CASSSGRNQPQHF; CDR3 DNA: TGTGCCAGCAGTTCGGGTCGCAATCAGCCCCAGCATTTT
V gene: TRBV5-6; J gene: TRBJ1-3; clone size: .; D gene: TRBD1; CDR3 protein: CASSSQGSKAGNTIYF; CDR3 DNA: TGTGCCAGCAGCTCACAGGGGAGCAAGGCTGGAAACACCATATATTTT
V gene: TRBV5-6; J gene: TRBJ2-3; clone size: medium-sized; D gene: TRBD2; CDR3 protein: CASSLRLAAPDTQYF; CDR3 DNA: TGTGCCAGCAGCTTAAGACTAGCGGCCCCAGATACGCAGTATTTT
V gene: TRBV11-1; J gene: TRBJ2-5; clone size: few; D gene: .; CDR3 protein: CASSSPGLETQYF; CDR3 DNA: TGTGCCAGCAGCTCCCCGGGACTAGAGACCCAGTACTTC
V gene: TRBV4-3; J gene: TRBJ1-1; clone size: .; D gene: .; CDR3 protein: CASSQDYTGFAFF; CDR3 DNA: TGCGCCAGCAGCCAAGATTATACCGGGTTTGCTTTCTTT
V gene: TRBV24-1; J gene: TRBJ2-7; clone size: few; D gene: .; CDR3 protein: CATSDPGQPLQYF; CDR3 DNA: TGTGCCACCAGTGATCCCGGACAACCTTTACAGTACTTC
V gene: TRBV7-2; J gene: TRBJ2-4; clone size: .; D gene: TRBD1; CDR3 protein: CASSSRDRDRKNIQYF; CDR3 DNA: TGTGCCAGCAGTTCCAGGGACCGGGACAGGAAAAACATTCAGTACTTC
V gene: TRBV10-1; J gene: TRBJ1-1; clone size: .; D gene: TRBD1; CDR3 protein: CASSDSGQGYTEAFF; CDR3 DNA: TGCGCCAGCAGTGACTCGGGACAGGGGTACACTGAAGCTTTCTTT
V gene: TRBV5-1; J gene: TRBJ2-5; clone size: .; D gene: TRBD1; CDR3 protein: CASSLGPGTAQETQYF; CDR3 DNA: TGCGCCAGCAGCTTGGGGCCCGGGACAGCCCAGGAGACCCAGTACTTC
V gene: TRBV6-6; J gene: TRBJ2-1; clone size: .; D gene: TRBD1; CDR3 protein: CASSYGDRGDEQFF; CDR3 DNA: TGTGCCAGCAGTTACGGGGACAGGGGGGATGAGCAGTTCTTC
V gene: TRBV4-1; J gene: TRBJ1-5; clone size: .; D gene: TRBD1; CDR3 protein: CASSPDREDQPQHF; CDR3 DNA: TGCGCCAGCAGCCCGGACAGGGAGGACCAGCCCCAGCATTTT
V gene: TRBV7-3; J gene: TRBJ2-3; clone size: .; D gene: TRBD2; CDR3 protein: CASSFSGDPTDTQYF; CDR3 DNA: TGTGCCAGCAGTTTTAGCGGGGACCCTACAGATACGCAGTATTTT
V gene: TRBV28; J gene: TRBJ2-7; clone size: .; D gene: .; CDR3 protein: CATKGSSYEQYF; CDR3 DNA: TGTGCCACCAAGGGGTCCTCCTACGAGCAGTACTTC
V gene: TRBV5-1; J gene: TRBJ1-2; clone size: .; D gene: .; CDR3 protein: CASSLGQVRTNYGYTF; CDR3 DNA: TGCGCCAGCAGCTTGGGGCAGGTTCGTACTAACTATGGCTACACCTTC
V gene: TRBV5-6; J gene: TRBJ1-5; clone size: .; D gene: .; CDR3 protein: CASSSVNQPQHF; CDR3 DNA: TGTGCCAGCAGCTCTGTTAATCAGCCCCAGCATTTT
V gene: TRBV5-8; J gene: TRBJ2-7; clone size: .; D gene: TRBD1; CDR3 protein: CASSLLQGELYEQYF; CDR3 DNA: TGTGCCAGCAGCTTGTTACAGGGGGAGCTTTACGAGCAGTACTTC
V gene: TRBV18; J gene: TRBJ1-4; clone size: few; D gene: TRBD1; CDR3 protein: CASSPRGTGREKLFF; CDR3 DNA: TGTGCCAGCTCACCGCGAGGGACAGGGAGAGAAAAACTGTTTTTT
V gene: TRBV3-1/TRBV3-2; J gene: TRBJ2-1; clone size: .; D gene: .; CDR3 protein: CASSQVGMGQFF; CDR3 DNA: TGTGCCAGCAGCCAAGTCGGGATGGGGCAGTTCTTC
V gene: TRBV4-1; J gene: TRBJ2-7; clone size: few; D gene: .; CDR3 protein: CASSRYTRDSYEQYF; CDR3 DNA: TGCGCCAGCAGCCGATACACACGGGATTCCTACGAGCAGTACTTC
V gene: TRBV18; J gene: TRBJ2-2; clone size: .; D gene: TRBD2; CDR3 protein: CASSPWTRGTGELFF; CDR3 DNA: TGTGCCAGCTCACCTTGGACTAGAGGGACCGGGGAGCTGTTTTTT
V gene: TRBV7-6; J gene: TRBJ2-2; clone size: few; D gene: TRBD1; CDR3 protein: CASSLVPGQGAGELFF; CDR3 DNA: TGTGCCAGCAGCTTAGTCCCGGGACAGGGGGCCGGGGAGCTGTTTTTT
V gene: TRBV7-9; J gene: TRBJ1-5; clone size: .; D gene: .; CDR3 protein: CASSLEGQGAQHF; CDR3 DNA: TGTGCCAGCAGCTTAGAGGGGCAAGGGGCCCAGCATTTT
V gene: TRBV27; J gene: TRBJ2-3; clone size: .; D gene: .; CDR3 protein: CASSLGRGSTDTQYF; CDR3 DNA: TGTGCCAGCAGCCTTGGGCGGGGCAGCACAGATACGCAGTATTTT
V gene: TRBV7-2; J gene: TRBJ2-3; clone size: .; D gene: .; CDR3 protein: CASSPNPTDTQYF; CDR3 DNA: TGTGCCAGCAGCCCCAATCCCACAGATACGCAGTATTTT
V gene: TRBV5-6; J gene: TRBJ1-2; clone size: .; D gene: .; CDR3 protein: CASSLGTIGYTF; CDR3 DNA: TGTGCCAGCAGCTTGGGGACTATTGGCTACACCTTC
V gene: TRBV19; J gene: TRBJ2-4; clone size: .; D gene: TRBD1; CDR3 protein: CASSTRGLAKNIQYF; CDR3 DNA: TGTGCCAGTAGTACCAGGGGGTTAGCCAAAAACATTCAGTACTTC
V gene: TRBV27; J gene: TRBJ2-3; clone size: .; D gene: TRBD1; CDR3 protein: CASSLRWDSEGYF; CDR3 DNA: TGTGCCAGCAGTTTACGCTGGGACAGCGAGGGGTATTTT
V gene: TRBV27; J gene: TRBJ1-2; clone size: .; D gene: .; CDR3 protein: CASSLSQAIYGYTF; CDR3 DNA: TGTGCCAGCAGTTTATCTCAAGCTATCTATGGCTACACCTTC
V gene: TRBV7-6; J gene: TRBJ1-5; clone size: .; D gene: TRBD1; CDR3 protein: CASSLGQGGQPQHF; CDR3 DNA: TGTGCCAGCAGCTTAGGACAGGGGGGACAGCCCCAGCATTTT
V gene: TRBV5-1; J gene: TRBJ1-4; clone size: few; D gene: .; CDR3 protein: CASRAAGEKLFF; CDR3 DNA: TGCGCCAGCAGGGCGGCGGGTGAAAAACTGTTTTTT
V gene: TRBV28; J gene: TRBJ2-7; clone size: .; D gene: TRBD1; CDR3 protein: CASSYQQGVSYEQYF; CDR3 DNA: TGTGCCAGCAGCTACCAACAGGGGGTCTCCTACGAGCAGTACTTC
V gene: TRBV11-2; J gene: TRBJ2-7; clone size: .; D gene: .; CDR3 protein: CASSPVAQAFTYEQYF; CDR3 DNA: TGTGCCAGCAGCCCCGTGGCACAGGCCTTTACCTACGAGCAGTACTTC
V gene: TRBV30; J gene: TRBJ1-1; clone size: .; D gene: .; CDR3 protein: CAWRWGAEAFF; CDR3 DNA: TGTGCCTGGAGGTGGGGGGCTGAAGCTTTCTTT
V gene: TRBV10-3; J gene: TRBJ1-2; clone size: .; D gene: .; CDR3 protein: CAISVGTGQRGYTF; CDR3 DNA: TGTGCCATCAGTGTGGGAACAGGGCAGCGTGGCTACACCTTC